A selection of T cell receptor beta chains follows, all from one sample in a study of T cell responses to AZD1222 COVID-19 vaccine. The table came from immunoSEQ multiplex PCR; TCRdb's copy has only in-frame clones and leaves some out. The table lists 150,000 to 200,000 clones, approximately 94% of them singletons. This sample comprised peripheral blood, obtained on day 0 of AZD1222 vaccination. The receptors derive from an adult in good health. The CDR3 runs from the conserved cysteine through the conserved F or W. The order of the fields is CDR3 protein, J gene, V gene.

cdr3_aa: CASSPRTGRTEAFF; j_call: TRBJ1-1; v_call: TRBV9
cdr3_aa: CASSQPPGLGEGETQYF; j_call: TRBJ2-5; v_call: TRBV28
cdr3_aa: CASQAGMETEAFF; j_call: TRBJ1-1; v_call: TRBV28
cdr3_aa: CASSPSTGGYGTGELFF; j_call: TRBJ2-2; v_call: TRBV3-1/TRBV3-2
cdr3_aa: CASRPGYRAASEAFF; j_call: TRBJ1-1; v_call: TRBV7-8
cdr3_aa: CASSSGSLYEQYF; j_call: TRBJ2-7; v_call: TRBV7-6
cdr3_aa: CASSETSGSKFF; j_call: TRBJ2-1; v_call: TRBV2
cdr3_aa: CASSGPRNAGYGYTF; j_call: TRBJ1-2; v_call: TRBV9
cdr3_aa: CASSLATSGTDTQYF; j_call: TRBJ2-3; v_call: TRBV7-9
cdr3_aa: CASSLGQGAILYEQYF; j_call: TRBJ2-7; v_call: TRBV28
cdr3_aa: CASSPMGREGSYEQYF; j_call: TRBJ2-7; v_call: TRBV7-2
cdr3_aa: CASTQGLAPNEQYF; j_call: TRBJ2-7; v_call: TRBV9
cdr3_aa: CASSNPTGTGNTIYF; j_call: TRBJ1-3; v_call: TRBV7-8
cdr3_aa: CASSSAGYGYEQYF; j_call: TRBJ2-7; v_call: TRBV7-2
cdr3_aa: CASSISPGLEGYNEQFF; j_call: TRBJ2-1; v_call: TRBV19
cdr3_aa: CASSLAGSGGYEQYF; j_call: TRBJ2-7; v_call: TRBV11-2
cdr3_aa: CASSSDRTSSYEQYF; j_call: TRBJ2-7; v_call: TRBV7-9
cdr3_aa: CASTGGDAEAFF; j_call: TRBJ1-1; v_call: TRBV6-5
cdr3_aa: CASSEASSGRYYEQYF; j_call: TRBJ2-7; v_call: TRBV2
cdr3_aa: CASSSGPRNQPQHF; j_call: TRBJ1-5; v_call: TRBV28
cdr3_aa: CAWSWKGDTQYF; j_call: TRBJ2-3; v_call: TRBV30
cdr3_aa: CASSLDGGVYEQYF; j_call: TRBJ2-7; v_call: TRBV9
cdr3_aa: CASTASYPTSGIFHEQFF; j_call: TRBJ2-1; v_call: TRBV28
cdr3_aa: CASRARDRAHEKLFF; j_call: TRBJ1-4; v_call: TRBV27
cdr3_aa: CASSRLAGTYEQYF; j_call: TRBJ2-7; v_call: TRBV27
cdr3_aa: CASSATTNTEAFF; j_call: TRBJ1-1; v_call: TRBV9
cdr3_aa: CASSPGRAGANTGELFF; j_call: TRBJ2-2; v_call: TRBV6-2/TRBV6-3
cdr3_aa: CASSRTSGTDTQYF; j_call: TRBJ2-3; v_call: TRBV7-9
cdr3_aa: CASSLAGSGYTF; j_call: TRBJ1-2; v_call: TRBV28
cdr3_aa: CASSTYTETEAFF; j_call: TRBJ1-1; v_call: TRBV2
cdr3_aa: CASSMGRRSGANVLTF; j_call: TRBJ2-6; v_call: TRBV27
cdr3_aa: CASSLSGTGSSPLHF; j_call: TRBJ1-6; v_call: TRBV9
cdr3_aa: CASSPLQAGEEYF; j_call: TRBJ1-3; v_call: TRBV18
cdr3_aa: CAWTGLAGNNEQFF; j_call: TRBJ2-1; v_call: TRBV30
cdr3_aa: CASSKANQETQYF; j_call: TRBJ2-5; v_call: TRBV19
cdr3_aa: CASSLLGLGGAGSTDTQYF; j_call: TRBJ2-3; v_call: TRBV27
cdr3_aa: CASSWGQGNQPQHF; j_call: TRBJ1-5; v_call: TRBV6-2/TRBV6-3
cdr3_aa: CASSYQQVGQPQHF; j_call: TRBJ1-5; v_call: TRBV6-5
cdr3_aa: CASSVVPPTAGYEQYF; j_call: TRBJ2-7; v_call: TRBV9
cdr3_aa: CASSPWGSFHEQYF; j_call: TRBJ2-7; v_call: TRBV27
cdr3_aa: CASSSGTGFDEKLFF; j_call: TRBJ1-4; v_call: TRBV10-1
cdr3_aa: CASSISWRNQPQHF; j_call: TRBJ1-5; v_call: TRBV19
cdr3_aa: CASRQGRTEAFF; j_call: TRBJ1-1; v_call: TRBV2
cdr3_aa: CSASFRTGGEKLFF; j_call: TRBJ1-4; v_call: TRBV20-1
cdr3_aa: CASSSVRSETQYF; j_call: TRBJ2-5; v_call: TRBV28
cdr3_aa: CATSRVWGEQYF; j_call: TRBJ2-7; v_call: TRBV15
cdr3_aa: CATSHRLAGNNEQFF; j_call: TRBJ2-1; v_call: TRBV15
cdr3_aa: CASSLGLGSSYNEQFF; j_call: TRBJ2-1; v_call: TRBV5-1
cdr3_aa: CASSFSYGGGMEAFF; j_call: TRBJ1-1; v_call: TRBV5-5
cdr3_aa: CASSQAGGINEKLFF; j_call: TRBJ1-4; v_call: TRBV14
cdr3_aa: CASSPSTGTAEAFF; j_call: TRBJ1-1; v_call: TRBV18
cdr3_aa: CASNGGADTQYF; j_call: TRBJ2-3; v_call: TRBV12-3/TRBV12-4
cdr3_aa: CSVGIQARTEAFF; j_call: TRBJ1-1; v_call: TRBV29-1
cdr3_aa: CASSKGGGTGRFYEQYF; j_call: TRBJ2-7; v_call: TRBV21-1
cdr3_aa: CASSPPSQDEQYF; j_call: TRBJ2-7; v_call: TRBV7-9
cdr3_aa: CASSLPGGNSGNTIYF; j_call: TRBJ1-3; v_call: TRBV28
cdr3_aa: CASSFGGSGDTQYF; j_call: TRBJ2-3; v_call: TRBV28
cdr3_aa: CASSLGLHEQFF; j_call: TRBJ2-1; v_call: TRBV5-1
cdr3_aa: CASSLKGASYGYTF; j_call: TRBJ1-2; v_call: TRBV5-4
cdr3_aa: CASSSRGSQGIQYF; j_call: TRBJ2-4; v_call: TRBV4-3